This is a list of T cell receptor beta chains from one sample in a study of blood T cell repertoires in COVID-19. Generated by immunoSEQ multiplex PCR, the TCRdb table keeps only in-frame clones and is missing some. The table lists about 440,000 clones, roughly 90% of them singletons, with 4% to 5.5% in the top ten. What was sequenced was peripheral blood. Every receptor here comes from a woman in her thirties with acute or convalescent COVID-19. Each CDR3 is given with its conserved first and last residue. The order of the fields is J gene, clone size, V gene, D gene, CDR3 DNA, CDR3 protein. A D gene is named only where the DNA matches it firmly. The size of a clone is reported for some rows only, either as once, few or many, or as a class for expanded clones.

TRBJ2-7 - TRBV6-5 TRBD2 TGTGCCAGCAACGAACTAGCGGGGGGAATCAACGAGCAGTACTTC CASNELAGGINEQYF
TRBJ2-7 - TRBV29-1 - TGCAGCGTTCGAGAAACAAGCGGGCGCTCCTACGAGCAGTACTTC CSVRETSGRSYEQYF
TRBJ1-2 many TRBV9 - TGTGCCAGCAGCCTCCGAGGGGAGGGAACTAACTATGGCTACACCTTC CASSLRGEGTNYGYTF
TRBJ2-1 - TRBV5-4 - TGTGCCAGCAGCCCAACCCGTGGGGCCACTACGTCCTACAATGAGCAGTTCTTC CASSPTRGATTSYNEQFF
TRBJ2-1 - TRBV5-1 - TGCGCCAGCAGCGGTCTACTAGCCCCACAAACTTACAATGAGCAGTTCTTC CASSGLLAPQTYNEQFF
TRBJ1-2 - TRBV28 TRBD1 TGTGCCAGCGGACCCGGGACAGGGCCTAAAGGCTACACCTTC CASGPGTGPKGYTF
TRBJ1-2 - TRBV7-3 TRBD1 TGTGCCAGCAGCCCCGGACAGGGGGCTAGCTATGGCTACACCTTC CASSPGQGASYGYTF
TRBJ2-2 - TRBV12-3/TRBV12-4 - TGTGCCAGCATCTATCGGACCGGGGAGCTGTTTTTT CASIYRTGELFF
TRBJ1-6 once TRBV6-5 TRBD1 TGTGCCACCCGACAGGGGGACTCACCCCTCCACTTT CATRQGDSPLHF
TRBJ1-4 once TRBV4-1 - TGCGCCAGCAGCCAATACGAAGATATTGGACAGAATGAAAAACTGTTTTTT CASSQYEDIGQNEKLFF
TRBJ1-1 once TRBV7-9 - TGTGCCAGCAGCTTAATTAGGGGGAACACTGAAGCTTTCTTT CASSLIRGNTEAFF
TRBJ2-1 - TRBV5-1 - TGCGCCAGCAGCCTCGGCAATGAGCAGTTCTTC CASSLGNEQFF
TRBJ1-4 once TRBV10-1 - TGCGCCAGCATTCGGGAGCCCGGGGCAACTAATGAAAAACTGTTTTTT CASIREPGATNEKLFF
TRBJ2-2 - TRBV5-3 TRBD2 TGTGCAAAAGGTAGCGGGGCCCCCAAACACGCCGGGGAGCTGTTTTTT CAKGSGAPKHAGELFF
TRBJ2-7 - TRBV16 TRBD1 TGTGCCAGCAGCCAATCTTTGGACAGGGGCTACGAGCAGTACTTC CASSQSLDRGYEQYF
TRBJ1-6 - TRBV3-1/TRBV3-2 - TGTGCCAGCAGCCAAGGACAGAATTCACCCCTCCACTTT CASSQGQNSPLHF
TRBJ1-6 - TRBV6-5 - TGTGCCAGCAGTTCGGGACTAGGCAATTCACCCCTCCACTTT CASSSGLGNSPLHF
TRBJ1-1 - TRBV11-2 - TGTGCCAGCAGCGTGTTGACAGTTACTGAAGCTTTCTTT CASSVLTVTEAFF
TRBJ2-7 - TRBV5-1 TRBD1 TGCGCCAGCAGCTCCCAGGGGGAGAGATACGAGCAGTACTTC CASSSQGERYEQYF
TRBJ1-4 - TRBV7-8 TRBD1 TGTGCCAGCAGCTTAGACTGGACAGGCCTACTTAATGAAAAACTGTTTTTT CASSLDWTGLLNEKLFF
TRBJ2-1 - TRBV9 - TGTGCCAGCAGCAAAGCAGGCAGCAGGGGTTCGAATGAGCAGTTCTTC CASSKAGSRGSNEQFF
TRBJ2-7 - TRBV3-1/TRBV3-2 - TGTGCCAGCAGCCAAAGGGGGTCGGATAGCGAGCAGTACTTC CASSQRGSDSEQYF
TRBJ2-5 - TRBV6-5 TRBD2 TGTGCCAGCACCCGGCTAGCGGGGGAGTCCCAGTACTTC CASTRLAGESQYF
TRBJ1-5 once TRBV6-5 - TGTGCCAGCAGTTACTCGACAGGTGAGGATCAGCCCCAGCATTTT CASSYSTGEDQPQHF
TRBJ2-7 once TRBV11-1 TRBD1 TGTGCCAGCAGCTTAGCACGGACAGGCAAGTGGCACGAGCAGTACTTC CASSLARTGKWHEQYF
TRBJ1-5 - TRBV10-3 - TGTGCCATCAGTGAGAGGATTCCTCAGGGCAATCAGCCCCAGCATTTT CAISERIPQGNQPQHF
TRBJ1-2 - TRBV28 TRBD1 TGTGCCAGCAGTTTGGCGACAGGGAACTATGGCTACACCTTC CASSLATGNYGYTF
TRBJ2-5 - TRBV6-5 TRBD2 TGTGCCATCCAGCGGGGGTACCAAGAGACCCAGTACTTC CAIQRGYQETQYF
TRBJ2-1 - TRBV6-5 - TGTGCCAGTTCGAGCGGCTCGAAGTTCAATGAGCAGTTCTTC CASSSGSKFNEQFF
TRBJ1-2 few TRBV5-1 - TGCGCCAGCAGCTTGACAGGGTTTAAGGATGGCTACACCTTC CASSLTGFKDGYTF
TRBJ2-5 - TRBV7-2 TRBD2 TGTGCCAGCAGCTTAGGCCTAGCGGGGGGACCCCAGGAGACCCAGTACTTC CASSLGLAGGPQETQYF
TRBJ1-6 - TRBV3-1/TRBV3-2 - TGTGCCAGCAGCCATTCGACAGCTTATTATCCCCTCCACTTT CASSHSTAYYPLHF
TRBJ1-2 - TRBV5-1 - TGCGCCAGCAGCTTGGATACGGGGAACTATGGCTACACCTTC CASSLDTGNYGYTF
TRBJ1-1 - TRBV18 TRBD1 TGTGCCAGCTCAATCGGACAGGGGGGGCTGAACACTGAAGCTTTCTTT CASSIGQGGLNTEAFF
TRBJ1-2 few TRBV6-6 - TGTGCCAGCAGTCCCCACCTAACAGGGAGGGGGGTCTATGGCTACACCTTC CASSPHLTGRGVYGYTF
TRBJ1-2 - TRBV6-5 - TGTGCCAGCAAGGGCAGGGGATATGGCTACACCTTC CASKGRGYGYTF
TRBJ1-2 - TRBV11-2 TRBD1 TGTGCCAGCAGCCCAGGGGGCGTAGTGCGCGGCTACACCTTC CASSPGGVVRGYTF
TRBJ2-1 - TRBV19 - TGTGCCAGTAGTCCTTCCCCCCATGAGCAGTTCTTC CASSPSPHEQFF
TRBJ1-1 - TRBV14 - TGTGCCAGCAGCCAACTCAGGAGGGCGAACACTGAAGCTTTCTTT CASSQLRRANTEAFF
TRBJ2-1 - TRBV12-5 TRBD2 TGTGCTAGTGGTCCGCCTTCATTAGCGGGGGCACGAAGGGAGCAGTTCTTC CASGPPSLAGARREQFF
TRBJ1-1 - TRBV5-6 TRBD1 TGTGCCAGCAGCTCCCCGACAGGGGCCCTCACTGAAGCTTTCTTT CASSSPTGALTEAFF
TRBJ2-7 - TRBV5-1 TRBD1 TGCGCCAGCAGCTTGTCCGGGACAGGGCGTCGCGAGCAGTACTTC CASSLSGTGRREQYF
TRBJ2-2 once TRBV11-1 - TGTGCCAGCAGCTTCTCTCGGGGGGCGTTGTTTTTT CASSFSRGALFF
TRBJ2-5 - TRBV9 - TGTGCCAGCAGCGTAGTGCCTAGCGAGGGAGAGACCCAGTACTTC CASSVVPSEGETQYF
TRBJ2-1 - TRBV7-2 TRBD2 TGTGCCAGCAGCTTAGCAGGAGCGGGGGCCTACAATGAGCAGTTCTTC CASSLAGAGAYNEQFF
TRBJ2-1 - TRBV5-4 - TGTGCCAGCAGCTTGGTATCCTACAATGAGCAGTTCTTC CASSLVSYNEQFF
TRBJ1-4 - TRBV3-1/TRBV3-2 - TGTGCCAGCAGCCCTCCGGAGGGCACTAATGAAAAACTGTTTTTT CASSPPEGTNEKLFF
TRBJ2-1 few TRBV2 TRBD2 TGTGCCAGCAGGCCCCTAGCGGGGGGATACTACAATGAGCAGTTCTTC CASRPLAGGYYNEQFF
TRBJ1-6 - TRBV11-2 TRBD1 TGTGCCAGCAGCGACAGGGGGCGGAATTCACCCCTCCACTTT CASSDRGRNSPLHF
TRBJ2-1 - TRBV6-5 - TGTGCCAGCAGGGGGGACTTCCCCTACAATGAGCAGTTCTTC CASRGDFPYNEQFF
TRBJ1-6 - TRBV27 TRBD1 TGTGCCAGCAGACCCAGGGGGTCCTATAATTCACCCCTCCACTTT CASRPRGSYNSPLHF
TRBJ2-7 - TRBV4-1 - TGCGCCAGCAGCCAAGGACTGTCCCCCGAGCAGTACTTC CASSQGLSPEQYF
TRBJ2-5 - TRBV4-1 - TGCGCCAGCAGTCACACCAACGGGGAAGAGACCCAGTACTTC CASSHTNGEETQYF
TRBJ1-4 once TRBV10-1 - TGCGCCAGCAGTTCTTGGAACAGGGTTAATGAAAAACTGTTTTTT CASSSWNRVNEKLFF
TRBJ2-7 - TRBV10-2 - TGCGCCAGCAGTGAGTCGTCCCGGGGATACTACGAGCAGTACTTC CASSESSRGYYEQYF